The sample holds one count of the clone carrying this TCR beta chain. Its antigen is still unknown. These data come from a study of blood T cells in healthy people across ages. Study observations and caveats: Diversity figures derived from one million T cells were judged to underestimate the true value.

Through a sample-barcoded 5' primer and a J-beta primer mix, a second PCR was run for roughly 7 to 11 cycles. TCRdb re-analysed the 5' RACE reads in MiXCR, keeping a single row per CDR3 protein. The sample includes around 710,000 distinct CDR3 sequences, 43% of them seen just once. Sequenced: blood. The TCR originated in a woman aged 60-75 years in good health.

The CDR3 loop is CASSPNGGGNNEQYF. The CDR3 nucleotides read TGTGCCAGCAGCCCTAATGGCGGGGGAAACAATGAGCAGTACTTC. The chain uses TRBV7-3 and TRBJ2-5, with TRBD2 identical over 7 bases. The CDR3 sequence is 15 residues long. J gave up 11 bases and V 5 bases, and 17 bases lay outside the gene matches. CDR1 and CDR2 from the germline V gene are SGHTA and FQGTGA.